This TCR beta chain was profiled in a study of T cells in tuberculosis. Sequenced by immunoSEQ multiplex PCR; TCRdb stores in-frame clones only, minus some. The sample shows about 29,000 clones, 80% to 95% of them seen only once. Per germline, CDR1 SGHRS and CDR2 YFSETQ. The ends lost 2 bases at V and 7 bases at J; junction bases unmatched: 10. This CDR3 has 15 amino acids. This receptor was obtained from a donor aged 10 to 29 with latent tuberculosis or without tuberculosis infection. What was sequenced was PBMCs. The genes are TRBV5-1 and TRBJ1-1; 8 nucleotides align to TRBD1. The CDR3 DNA sequence: TGCGCCAGCAGCTTATCTACAGGGGGAATTAATGAAGCTTTCTTT. Its translation is CASSLSTGGINEAFF. Supplemented by reference TRBV5-1 and TRBJ1-1, the full variable domain reads KAGVTQTPRYLIKTRGQQVTLSCSPISGHRSVSWYQQTPGQGLQFLFEYFSETQRNKGNFPGRFSGRQFSNSRSEMNVSTLELGDSALYLCASSLSTGGINEAFFGQGTRLTVV.